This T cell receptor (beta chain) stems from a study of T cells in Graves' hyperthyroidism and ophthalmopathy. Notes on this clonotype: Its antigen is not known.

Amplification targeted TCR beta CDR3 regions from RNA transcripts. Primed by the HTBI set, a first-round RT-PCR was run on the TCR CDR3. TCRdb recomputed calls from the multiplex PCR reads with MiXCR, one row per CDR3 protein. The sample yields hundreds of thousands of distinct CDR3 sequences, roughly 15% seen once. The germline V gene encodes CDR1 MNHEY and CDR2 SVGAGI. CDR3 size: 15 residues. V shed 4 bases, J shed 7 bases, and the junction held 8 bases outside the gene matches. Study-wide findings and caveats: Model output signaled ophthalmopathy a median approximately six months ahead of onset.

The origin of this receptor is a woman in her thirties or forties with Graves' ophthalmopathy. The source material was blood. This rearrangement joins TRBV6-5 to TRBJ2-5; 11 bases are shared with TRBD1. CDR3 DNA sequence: TGTGCCAGCAGTTTGGGAGCGGGACAGGGGGTGACCCAGTACTTC. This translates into CASSLGAGQGVTQYF.